The present entry profiles one T cell receptor beta chain with its context. This CDR3 comprises 15 residues. Germline V CDR1 and CDR2: SGHKS, YYEKEE (reference sequence). Between the trimmed V and J ends, which lost 3 bases and 3 bases, there was a span of 14 bases. TCRdb reanalysed the 5' RACE reads using MiXCR and keeps one entry per CDR3 protein. The sample gives 150,000 or so distinct CDR3 sequences, roughly 24% of which show up once; roughly a quarter is in the top ten. The sample belongs to a study of T-cell memory formation after mild COVID-19. This TCR was recovered from an adult woman who had mild COVID-19 (a few samples of this study predate the infection). Cell type and time point are not known. Material: PBMCs or a T cell subset sorted from them (not recorded which). The V gene is TRBV5-5, the J gene TRBJ2-3; D is perhaps TRBD1 (6 bases). CDR3 in DNA: TGTGCCAGCAGCTGGGGACACCGTAGTACAGATACGCAGTATTTT. This encodes CASSWGHRSTDTQYF.